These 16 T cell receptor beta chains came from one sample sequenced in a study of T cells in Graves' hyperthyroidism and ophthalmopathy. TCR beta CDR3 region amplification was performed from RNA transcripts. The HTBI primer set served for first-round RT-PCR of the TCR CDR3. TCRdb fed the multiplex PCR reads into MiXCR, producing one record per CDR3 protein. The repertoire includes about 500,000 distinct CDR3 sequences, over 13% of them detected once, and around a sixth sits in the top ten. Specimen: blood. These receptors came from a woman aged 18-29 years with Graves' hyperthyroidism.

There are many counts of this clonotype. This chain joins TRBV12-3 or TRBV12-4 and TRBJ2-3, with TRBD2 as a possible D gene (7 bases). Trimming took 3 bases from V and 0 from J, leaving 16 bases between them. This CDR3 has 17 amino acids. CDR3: CASSFGEGGVSTDTQYF. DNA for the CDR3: TGTGCCAGCAGTTTTGGCGAGGGGGGGGTGAGCACAGATACGCAGTATTTT.

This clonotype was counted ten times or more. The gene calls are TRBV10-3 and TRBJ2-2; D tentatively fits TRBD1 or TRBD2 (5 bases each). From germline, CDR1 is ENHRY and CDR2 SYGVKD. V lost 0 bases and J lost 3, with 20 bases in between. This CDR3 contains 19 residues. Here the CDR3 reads CAISESGVGPAGHTGELFF. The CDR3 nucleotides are TGTGCCATCAGTGAGTCAGGGGTGGGACCCGCCGGTCACACCGGGGAGCTGTTTTTT.

This CDR3 reads CASSQDGSGRATQYF. The CDR3 nucleotides read TGTGCCAGCAGCCAAGATGGGAGCGGGAGGGCCACGCAGTATTTT. This chain connects TRBV7-2 to TRBJ2-3, with 10 bases aligning to TRBD2. Trimming removed 5 bases from V and 9 bases from J; junction bases left unmatched: 11. Germline CDR1 reads SGHTA; CDR2 reads FQGNSA. The CDR3 is 15 amino acids.

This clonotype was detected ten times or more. The CDR3 region is CASIKGFLADLSYNEQFF. CDR3 DNA: TGTGCCAGCATCAAGGGGTTCCTAGCGGACCTCTCCTACAATGAGCAGTTCTTC. The chain is built from TRBV5-6 and TRBJ2-1, with 7 bases matching TRBD2. Germline CDR1 SGHDT, CDR2 YYEEEE. CDR3 length: 18 residues. The J segment lost 0 bases and the V segment lost 6 bases, leaving 15 bases of the junction unmatched.

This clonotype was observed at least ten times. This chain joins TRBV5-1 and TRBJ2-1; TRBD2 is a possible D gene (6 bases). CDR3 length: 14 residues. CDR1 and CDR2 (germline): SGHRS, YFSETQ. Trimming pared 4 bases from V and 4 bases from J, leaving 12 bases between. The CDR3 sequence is CASSMGLQYNEQFF. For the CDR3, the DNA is TGCGCCAGCAGCATGGGACTGCAATACAATGAGCAGTTCTTC.

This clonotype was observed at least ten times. This CDR3 is CASSQGIAGEETQYF. The CDR3, as DNA: TGTGCCAGCAGCCAAGGCATAGCGGGAGAAGAGACCCAGTACTTC. This sequence joins TRBV11-3 and TRBJ2-5; 9 positions match TRBD2. From germline, CDR1 is SGHNT and CDR2 YENEEA. The CDR3 runs to 15 residues. The V gene end was trimmed by 5 bases and the J gene end by 3 bases; junction bases not matched to a gene: 7.

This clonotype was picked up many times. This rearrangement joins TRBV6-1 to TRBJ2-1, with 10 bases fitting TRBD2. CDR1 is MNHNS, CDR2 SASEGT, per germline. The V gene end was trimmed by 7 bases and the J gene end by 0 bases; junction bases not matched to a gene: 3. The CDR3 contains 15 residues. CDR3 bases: TGTGCCAGCATGTCTAGCGGGAGCTCCTACAATGAGCAGTTCTTC. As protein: CASMSSGSSYNEQFF.

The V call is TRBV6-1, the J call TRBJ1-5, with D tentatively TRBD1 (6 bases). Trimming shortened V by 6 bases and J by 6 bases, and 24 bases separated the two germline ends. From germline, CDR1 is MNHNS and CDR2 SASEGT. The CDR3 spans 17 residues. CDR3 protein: CASRGTGFRGSAQPQHF. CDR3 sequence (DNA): TGTGCCAGCAGGGGTACGGGTTTCAGGGGATCGGCTCAGCCCCAGCATTTT.

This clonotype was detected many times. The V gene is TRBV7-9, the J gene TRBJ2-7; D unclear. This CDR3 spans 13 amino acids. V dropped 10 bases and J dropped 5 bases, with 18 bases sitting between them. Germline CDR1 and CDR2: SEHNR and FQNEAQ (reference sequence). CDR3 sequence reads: CATSPRPTHEQYF. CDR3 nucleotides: TGTGCCACATCCCCGCGGCCCACCCACGAGCAGTACTTC.

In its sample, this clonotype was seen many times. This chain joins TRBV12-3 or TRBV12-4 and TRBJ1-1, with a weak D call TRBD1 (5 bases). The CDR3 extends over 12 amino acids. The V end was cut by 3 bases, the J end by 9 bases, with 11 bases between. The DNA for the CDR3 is TGTGCCAGCAGTTTTGGGGGGGGGAAAGCTTTCTTT. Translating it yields CASSFGGGKAFF.

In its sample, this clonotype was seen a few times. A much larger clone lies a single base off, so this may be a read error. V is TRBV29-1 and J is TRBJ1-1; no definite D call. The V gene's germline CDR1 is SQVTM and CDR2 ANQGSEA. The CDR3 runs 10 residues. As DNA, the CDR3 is TGCAGCGTTGGAGAACCTGAAGCTTCCTTT. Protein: CSVGEPEASF. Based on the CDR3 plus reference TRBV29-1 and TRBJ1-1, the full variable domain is SAVISQKPSRDICQRGTSLTIQCQVDSQVTMMFWYRQQPGQSLTLIATANQGSEATYESGFVIDKFPISRPNLTFSTLTVSNMSPEDSSIYLCSVGEPEASFGQGTRLTVV.

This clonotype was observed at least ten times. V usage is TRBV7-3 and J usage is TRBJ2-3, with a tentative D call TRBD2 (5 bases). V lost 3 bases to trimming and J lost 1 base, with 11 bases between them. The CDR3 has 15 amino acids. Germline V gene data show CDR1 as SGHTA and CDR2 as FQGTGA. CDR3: CASSFVGAGTDTQYF. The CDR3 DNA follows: TGTGCCAGCAGCTTTGTGGGAGCCGGCACAGATACGCAGTATTTT.

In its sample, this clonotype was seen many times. This CDR3 reads CASSLTATSGSVDEQFF. The DNA of the CDR3 is TGCGCCAGCAGCTTAACGGCCACTAGCGGGAGCGTCGATGAGCAGTTCTTC. The rearrangement links TRBV5-1 to TRBJ2-1, with 11 bases fitting TRBD2. Germline values: CDR1 SGHRS, CDR2 YFSETQ. With V trimmed by 2 bases and J by 8 bases, 12 bases remained unmatched. The CDR3 sequence is 17 residues long.

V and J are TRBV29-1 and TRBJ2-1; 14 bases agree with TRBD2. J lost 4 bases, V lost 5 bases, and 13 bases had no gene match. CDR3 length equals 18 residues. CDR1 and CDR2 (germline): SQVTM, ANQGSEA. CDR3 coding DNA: TGCAGCGTTTTCAGACTAGCGGGAGGGGGGTTAGGATACAATGAGCAGTTCTTC. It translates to CSVFRLAGGGLGYNEQFF.

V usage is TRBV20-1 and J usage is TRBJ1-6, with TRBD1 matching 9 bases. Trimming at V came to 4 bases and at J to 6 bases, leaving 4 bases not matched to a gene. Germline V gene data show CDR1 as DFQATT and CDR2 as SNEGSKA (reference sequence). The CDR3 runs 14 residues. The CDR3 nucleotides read TGCAGTGCTACCCGGGACAGGGCTAATTCACCCCTCCACTTT. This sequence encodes CSATRDRANSPLHF.

This chain's CDR3 is CASSSRGQDRETQYF. CDR3 bases: TGTGCCAGCAGTTCGAGAGGACAGGACAGGGAGACCCAGTACTTC. This chain uses TRBV28 with TRBJ2-5; the match to TRBD1 covers 7 bases. The CDR3 runs 15 residues. Germline values: CDR1 MDHEN, CDR2 SYDVKM. Trimming removed 4 bases from V and 5 bases from J; junction bases left unmatched: 10.